The table lists the clone carrying this T cell receptor (beta chain) with a count of one. Antigen specificity is unknown. The sample is drawn from a study of OX40 agonist ivuxolimab in advanced cancers. Overall study: Past anti-PD-1, anti-PD-L1 or anti-CTLA-4 therapy was accepted, and 40% to 45% had received some.

Repertoires were generated with immunoSEQ multiplex PCR, while TCRdb's copy carries only in-frame clones and drops some. The data contain around 91,000 clones, approximately 89% of them singletons. The CDR3 is 15 residues long. The V segment lost 1 base and the J segment 8 bases; nucleotides outside the gene matches: 9. CDR1 is MNHNY, CDR2 SVGAGI, per germline (reference sequence). Study-wide points: Circulating CD4+ and CD8+ T cells showed clonal expansion by week 6 at 0.1 to 3.0 mg/kg.

This material consisted of CD4+ or CD8+ T cells sorted from blood, taken in a trial of the OX40 agonist ivuxolimab. This clonotype originated in an adult with an advanced solid tumor such as melanoma, head and neck, liver or kidney cancer. This sequence joins TRBV6-6 and TRBJ1-2; 8 positions match TRBD1. The CDR3 DNA follows: TGTGCCAGCAGTTACTTACGGACAGGGTCAAACGGCTACACCTTC. Its protein product is CASSYLRTGSNGYTF.